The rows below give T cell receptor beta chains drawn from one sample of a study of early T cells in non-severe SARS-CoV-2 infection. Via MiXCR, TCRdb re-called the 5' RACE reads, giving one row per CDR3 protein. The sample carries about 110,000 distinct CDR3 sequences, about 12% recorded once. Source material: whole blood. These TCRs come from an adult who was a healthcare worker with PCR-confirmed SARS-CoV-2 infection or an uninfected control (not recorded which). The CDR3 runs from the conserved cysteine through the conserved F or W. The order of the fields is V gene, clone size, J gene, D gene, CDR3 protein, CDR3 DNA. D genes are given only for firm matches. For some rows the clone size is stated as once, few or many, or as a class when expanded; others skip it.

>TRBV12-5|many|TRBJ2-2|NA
CASGLPTPGITGELFF
TGTGCTAGTGGTCTCCCGACCCCGGGGATCACCGGGGAGCTGTTTTTT
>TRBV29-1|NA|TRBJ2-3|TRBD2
CSAKLAGGRTDTQYF
TGCAGCGCCAAACTAGCGGGAGGCCGCACAGATACGCAGTATTTT
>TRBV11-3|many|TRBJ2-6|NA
CASSLMGSSGANVLTF
TGTGCCAGCAGTCTTATGGGGAGCTCTGGGGCCAACGTCCTGACTTTC
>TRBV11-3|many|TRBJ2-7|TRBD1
CASSEQGAKGDEQYF
TGTGCCAGCAGCGAACAGGGGGCTAAAGGCGACGAGCAGTACTTC
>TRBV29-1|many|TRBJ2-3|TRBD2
CSVGTSGPTDTQYF
TGCAGCGTTGGGACTAGCGGGCCCACAGATACGCAGTATTTT
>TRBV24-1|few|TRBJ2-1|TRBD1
CATSDLRQGSDEQFF
TGTGCCACCAGTGATTTGCGACAGGGTAGCGATGAGCAGTTCTTC
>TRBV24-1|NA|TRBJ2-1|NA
CATSGGVYNEQFF
TGTGCCACCAGTGGGGGAGTCTACAATGAGCAGTTCTTC
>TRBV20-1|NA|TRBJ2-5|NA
CSATLGNGETQYF
TGCAGTGCTACACTAGGAAATGGAGAGACCCAGTACTTC
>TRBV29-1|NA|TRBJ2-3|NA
CSVFGTIGGDTQYF
TGCAGCGTCTTCGGGACAATCGGCGGGGATACGCAGTATTTT
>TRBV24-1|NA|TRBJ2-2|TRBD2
CATSDGGDRRTGELFF
TGTGCCACCAGTGATGGGGGGGATAGACGCACCGGGGAGCTGTTTTTT
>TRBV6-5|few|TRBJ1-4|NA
CASSALTANEKLFF
TGTGCCAGCAGCGCTTTGACGGCTAATGAAAAACTGTTTTTT
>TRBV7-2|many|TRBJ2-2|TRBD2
CASSLRASGDTGELFF
TGTGCCAGCAGCTTAAGGGCTAGCGGGGACACCGGGGAGCTGTTTTTT
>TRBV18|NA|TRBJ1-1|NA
CASSPLQGADTEAFF
TGTGCCAGCTCACCTTTGCAAGGGGCGGACACTGAAGCTTTCTTT
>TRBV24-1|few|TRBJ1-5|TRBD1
CATSGATGATNQPQHF
TGTGCCACCAGTGGAGCCACAGGGGCTACCAATCAGCCCCAGCATTTT
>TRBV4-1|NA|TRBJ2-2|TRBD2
CASSQPSDRPGTSSYTGELFF
TGCGCCAGCAGCCAACCCTCAGACCGTCCCGGGACTAGCAGTTACACCGGGGAGCTGTTTTTT
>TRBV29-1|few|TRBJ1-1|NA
CSADQLRTEAFF
TGCAGCGCTGACCAGCTCCGCACTGAAGCTTTCTTT